A selection of T cell receptor beta chains follows, all from one sample in a study of blood T cell repertoires in COVID-19. Here immunoSEQ multiplex PCR was the method, and the copy in TCRdb shows in-frame clones only, minus some. The data show roughly 150,000 clones, around 82% seen once. Source material: peripheral blood. The source is a man between 70 and 80 years old with active or convalescent COVID-19. The CDR3 runs from the conserved cysteine through the conserved F or W. The D gene is left open where the match is weak. The size of a clone is reported for some rows only, either as once, few or many, or as a class for expanded clones.

>NA|TRBD1|TRBJ1-1|TRBV11-2
TGTGCCAGCAACCCGACAGGGCTGAACACTGAAGCTTTCTTT
CASNPTGLNTEAFF
>NA|NA|TRBJ1-1|TRBV3-1/TRBV3-2
TGTGCCAGCAGCTACAGGGAGTACACTGAAGCTTTCTTT
CASSYREYTEAFF
>NA|TRBD2|TRBJ2-6|TRBV7-9
TGTGCCAGCAGCTTACCGGGAGGGGGACTCTCTGGGGCCAACGTCCTGACTTTC
CASSLPGGGLSGANVLTF
>NA|NA|TRBJ2-5|TRBV7-9
TGTGCCAGCAGCTTATGGACAGCCTTGTACCAAGAGACCCAGTACTTC
CASSLWTALYQETQYF
>once|NA|TRBJ2-7|TRBV20-1
TGCAGTGCTAGTAGGCATAGGGGCTCCTACGAGCAGTACTTC
CSASRHRGSYEQYF
>once|NA|TRBJ2-3|TRBV29-1
TGCAGCGTTGCCTCTAGCGTCGATTTAGATACGCAGTATTTT
CSVASSVDLDTQYF
>NA|NA|TRBJ2-7|TRBV18
TGTGCCAGCTCAAGCAGGGCCGACGAGCAGTACTTC
CASSSRADEQYF
>NA|TRBD2|TRBJ2-4|TRBV28
TGTGCCAGCAGTCTATTACGACTAGCGGGAGGGCCCAGAAACATTCAGTACTTC
CASSLLRLAGGPRNIQYF
>NA|TRBD1|TRBJ1-5|TRBV11-2
TGTGCCAGCAGCTTAGGGACAGGACAAGATCAGCCCCAGCATTTT
CASSLGTGQDQPQHF
>NA|NA|TRBJ2-1|TRBV29-1
TGCAGCGTTGAAAGGGCAGGGGACAATGAGCAGTTCTTC
CSVERAGDNEQFF
>NA|TRBD2|TRBJ2-1|TRBV5-1
TGCGCCAGCAGCTTGGGACTAGCGGGAACCAATGAGCAGTTCTTC
CASSLGLAGTNEQFF
>NA|NA|TRBJ2-7|TRBV11-2
TGTGCCAGCGGGCCGGGGGTCCGCTACGAGCAGTACTTC
CASGPGVRYEQYF
>NA|NA|TRBJ2-1|TRBV19
TGTGCCAGTAGTATAGGTGGAAGGGGGTTGGGCAATGAGCAGTTCTTC
CASSIGGRGLGNEQFF
>NA|NA|TRBJ2-5|TRBV2
TGTGCCAGCAGTGAGTACAGGGCGGTCCAAGAGACCCAGTACTTC
CASSEYRAVQETQYF
>NA|TRBD1|TRBJ2-5|TRBV5-1
TGCGCCAGCAGTTTGACAGGGAAAGGGGAAGAGACCCAGTACTTC
CASSLTGKGEETQYF
>NA|TRBD1|TRBJ1-5|TRBV5-1
TGCGCCAGCAGTTCGACAGGGGGCCGCAATCAGCCCCAGCATTTT
CASSSTGGRNQPQHF
>NA|NA|TRBJ1-5|TRBV12-3/TRBV12-4
TGTGCCAGCAGTTTGGGGGGACTCCAGCCCCAGCATTTT
CASSLGGLQPQHF
>NA|NA|TRBJ2-1|TRBV19
TGTGCCAGTAGACCTGCACCGACAGTTGCCTACAATGAGCAGTTCTTC
CASRPAPTVAYNEQFF
>NA|TRBD2|TRBJ2-5|TRBV7-2
TGTGCCAGCAGCTTATGGGTAGCGGGAGGGCCCCGAGGGGAGACCCAGTACTTC
CASSLWVAGGPRGETQYF
>NA|NA|TRBJ1-1|TRBV7-8
TGTGCCAGCAGCTTAGACCGGGTGGGAGGGACTGAAGCTTTCTTT
CASSLDRVGGTEAFF
>once|TRBD1|TRBJ1-1|TRBV5-1
TGCGCCAGCAGCCCGATAACAGGGGGCACTGAAGCTTTCTTT
CASSPITGGTEAFF
>few|TRBD1|TRBJ1-2|TRBV28
TGTGCCAGCAGTTTCCCGGACAGGGACGGCTACACCTTC
CASSFPDRDGYTF
>NA|NA|TRBJ2-7|TRBV10-3
TGTGCCATCAGTGCAGGGCCAGGTAGCTATCAAAGCTCCTACGAGCAGTACTTC
CAISAGPGSYQSSYEQYF
>NA|NA|TRBJ1-2|TRBV7-9
TGTGCCAGCAGCTTTTTGTTCGGGGGATTCTATGGCTACACCTTC
CASSFLFGGFYGYTF
>once|TRBD1|TRBJ1-3|TRBV28
TGTGCCAGCAGTAGACAGGGGGGGTCTGGAAACACCATATATTTT
CASSRQGGSGNTIYF
>NA|NA|TRBJ2-1|TRBV18
TGTGCCAGCTCACCTTCGGACAGCCCCTCCTACAATGAGCAGTTCTTC
CASSPSDSPSYNEQFF
>NA|NA|TRBJ2-3|TRBV19
TGTGCCAGTAGTATACTACAGAGCACAGATACGCAGTATTTT
CASSILQSTDTQYF
>NA|NA|TRBJ1-1|TRBV4-1
TGCGCCAGCAGCCGACCCCCAGGGAATACTGAAGCTTTCTTT
CASSRPPGNTEAFF
>NA|NA|TRBJ1-2|TRBV5-5
TGTGCCAGCAGCTTGGTGGCAGGTTCTTATGGCTACACCTTC
CASSLVAGSYGYTF
>few|TRBD2|TRBJ2-1|TRBV5-1
TGCGCCAGCAGCTTGGGACTAGCGGCAAACTCTTACAATGAGCAGTTCTTC
CASSLGLAANSYNEQFF
>NA|NA|TRBJ2-7|TRBV14
TGTGCCAGCAGCCCCAGGGGCAGAATTTACGAGCAGTACTTC
CASSPRGRIYEQYF
>NA|TRBD1|TRBJ2-2|TRBV7-7
TGTGCCAGCAGCTCACCGGGACAGGGGTACGGGGAGCTGTTTTTT
CASSSPGQGYGELFF
>NA|NA|TRBJ2-3|TRBV28
TGTGCCAGCAGTTTTCGGGAGAGAGGGGATACGCAGTATTTT
CASSFRERGDTQYF
>NA|NA|TRBJ2-3|TRBV24-1
TGTGCCACCAGTGATCCTAAGGAGGGGGATACGCAGTATTTT
CATSDPKEGDTQYF
>NA|NA|TRBJ1-4|TRBV6-1
TGTGCCAGCAGTGAGAGGGCGCGGAATGAAAAACTGTTTTTT
CASSERARNEKLFF
>NA|NA|TRBJ1-2|TRBV5-5
TGTGCCAGCAGCTTGGACAGCTATGGCTACACCTTC
CASSLDSYGYTF
>NA|TRBD1|TRBJ2-7|TRBV4-3
TGCGCCAGCAGCCAAGACAGGGGGCTTAACTCCTACGAGCAGTACTTC
CASSQDRGLNSYEQYF
>few|NA|TRBJ2-7|TRBV7-9
TGTGCCAGCAGCTTCGGACAACCATCCTACGAGCAGTACTTC
CASSFGQPSYEQYF
>NA|TRBD1|TRBJ2-4|TRBV7-2
TGTGCCAGCAGCTCTCCGACAGGGATCAAAAACATTCAGTACTTC
CASSSPTGIKNIQYF
>NA|TRBD2|TRBJ2-1|TRBV5-4
TGTGCCAGCAGCTTCCTAGCGGGTAGGAATGAGCAGTTCTTC
CASSFLAGRNEQFF
>NA|NA|TRBJ2-6|TRBV30
TGTGCCTGCGGACCGTCCGTCCTGACTTTC
CACGPSVLTF
>NA|TRBD1|TRBJ1-1|TRBV6-5
TGTGCCAGCAGTTACTCGTCACAGGGGTATAACACTGAAGCTTTCTTT
CASSYSSQGYNTEAFF
>once|NA|TRBJ1-6|TRBV9
TGTGCCAGCAGCGAACAGGGCTATAATTCACCCCTCCACTTT
CASSEQGYNSPLHF
>few|NA|TRBJ1-6|TRBV2
TGTGCCAGCAGTGTGGTTAGTTATAATTCACCCCTCCACTTT
CASSVVSYNSPLHF
>NA|NA|TRBJ1-3|TRBV19
TGTGCCAGTGTGCGTACAGGTCGCCGCTCTGGAAACACCATATATTTT
CASVRTGRRSGNTIYF
>NA|NA|TRBJ1-1|TRBV6-6
TGTGCCAGCAGACTCTCACAGGTAAACACTGAAGCTTTCTTT
CASRLSQVNTEAFF
>NA|NA|TRBJ2-5|TRBV5-1
TGCGCCAGCAGCCTTTCCACAGGGATCGGACAAGAGACCCAGTACTTC
CASSLSTGIGQETQYF
>NA|NA|TRBJ1-2|TRBV11-2
TGTGCCAGCAGCATACCAAGCGGGGGGCAGGGCTATGGCTACACCTTC
CASSIPSGGQGYGYTF
>once|TRBD1|TRBJ2-2|TRBV11-3
TGTGCCAGCAGCCCAGACAGGGGGCTCGGCGGGGAGCTGTTTTTT
CASSPDRGLGGELFF
>NA|NA|TRBJ1-4|TRBV15
TGTGCCACCAGCAGAGATGGGGCCCTAGGAGAAAAACTGTTTTTT
CATSRDGALGEKLFF